Below, 21 T cell receptor beta chains from the same sample are listed, as sequenced in a study of cytomegalovirus exposure and HLA in healthy donors. This PCR relied on a set of 60 Vbeta primers and 13 Jbeta primers. Assay: immunoSEQ multiplex PCR; the TCRdb copy retains only in-frame clones and omits some. There are roughly 150,000 clones in the sample; about 76% occur only once, and approximately 5.1% lies in the top ten. Sequencing input: PBMCs. The receptor source for this set is a woman under 30 in good health and CMV-seropositive.

This chain links TRBV4-3 with TRBJ1-3; D ambiguous. Per the germline V gene, CDR1 is LGHNA and CDR2 is YSLEER. Trimming removed 0 bases from V and 9 bases from J, with 12 bases in between. The CDR3 extends over 14 amino acids. The DNA for the CDR3 is TGCGCCAGCAGCCAAGATTTCGTGCGTGGCACCATATATTTT. Translated, it gives CASSQDFVRGTIYF.

CDR3: CASSYSLEIDEQFF. In DNA, the CDR3 is TGTGCCAGCAGTTACTCACTAGAGATAGATGAGCAGTTCTTC. This chain links TRBV6-5 with TRBJ2-1; D possibly corresponds to TRBD2 (5 bases). The germline CDR1 and CDR2 sequences are MNHEY and SVGAGI. Trimming left V 0 bases short and J 8 bases short, with 11 bases between. The CDR3 runs to 14 residues.

The chain is built from TRBV2 and TRBJ2-6; D is perhaps TRBD1 (7 bases). CDR3 length equals 14 residues. Per the germline V gene, CDR1 is SNHLY and CDR2 is FYNNEI. Trimming pared 5 bases from V and 11 bases from J, leaving 16 bases between. In DNA, the CDR3 is TGTGCCAGCAGTCTCAGGCGGGACAGTCACGTCCTGACTTTC. Translating gives CASSLRRDSHVLTF. Together with reference TRBV2 and TRBJ2-6, the CDR3 gives the full variable domain: EPEVTQTPSHQVTQMGQEVILRCVPISNHLYFYWYRQILGQKVEFLVSFYNNEISEKSEIFDDQFSVERPDGSNFTLKIRSTKLEDSAMYFCASSLRRDSHVLTFGAGSRLTVL.

This chain's CDR3 is CASSQGTGYEQYF. The CDR3 nucleotides are TGTGCCAGCAGCCAGGGGACAGGCTACGAGCAGTACTTC. V gene TRBV4-2 combines with J gene TRBJ2-7; 8 bases are a match to TRBD1. The CDR3 is 13 residues long. The J segment lost 3 bases and the V segment lost 3 bases, leaving 1 base of the junction unmatched. The V gene's germline CDR1 is LGHNA and CDR2 YNFKEQ.

This clone came up a few times. The chain carries TRBV19 and TRBJ1-2, with TRBD1 matching 8 bases. This CDR3 spans 18 amino acids. J gave up 3 bases and V 1 base, and 13 bases lay outside the gene matches. Germline lookup yields CDR1 LNHDA and CDR2 SQIVND (reference sequence). CDR3 in DNA: TGTGCCAGTAGTATAGGGGTAGTGACAGGGGCAACCGACTATGGCTACACCTTC. This gives the protein CASSIGVVTGATDYGYTF. The whole variable domain, remainder taken from reference TRBV19 and TRBJ1-2, is DGGITQSPKYLFRKEGQNVTLSCEQNLNHDAMYWYRQDPGQGLRLIYYSQIVNDFQKGDIAEGYSVSREKKESFPLTVTSAQKNPTAFYLCASSIGVVTGATDYGYTFGSGTRLTVV.

V gene TRBV15 combines with J gene TRBJ2-1; D gene ambiguous. This CDR3 has 13 amino acids. The V end was cut by 5 bases, the J end by 4 bases, with 9 bases between. Germline CDR1 LNHNV, CDR2 YYDKDF (reference sequence). The CDR3 region is CATSSPPYNEQFF. The CDR3 DNA reads as TGTGCCACCAGCTCCCCCCCATACAATGAGCAGTTCTTC.

The count of this clone is one. The chain combines TRBV6-6 with TRBJ1-1; 7 nucleotides match TRBD1. After removal of 4 bases from V and 0 bases from J, the junction contained 8 bases not matched to a gene. The CDR3 totals 16 residues. The V gene's germline CDR1 is MNHNY and CDR2 SVGAGI (reference sequence). This chain's CDR3 is CASSSQTGWMNTEAFF. The CDR3 DNA sequence: TGTGCCAGCAGTTCCCAGACAGGGTGGATGAACACTGAAGCTTTCTTT.

The sample holds one count of this clone. This chain joins TRBV13 and TRBJ1-2, with TRBD1 as a possible D gene (6 bases). Trimming took 5 bases from V and 2 from J, leaving 12 bases between them. This CDR3 is 14 amino acids long. Germline-derived CDR1 and CDR2 are PRHDT and FYEKMQ (reference sequence). CDR3 region: CASSINTGNYGYTF. The CDR3 DNA sequence: TGTGCCAGCAGCATAAACACAGGGAACTATGGCTACACCTTC.

In its sample, this clone was seen a few times. The chain combines TRBV2 with TRBJ2-1; TRBD2 agrees at 8 bases. The CDR3 runs to 16 residues. J was trimmed by 0 bases and V by 1 base; bases with no gene match: 2. Germline V lookup: CDR1 SNHLY, CDR2 FYNNEI. This CDR3 is CASSEESGGSYNEQFF. The CDR3 DNA sequence: TGTGCCAGCAGTGAAGAAAGCGGGGGCTCCTACAATGAGCAGTTCTTC.

The DNA of the CDR3 is TGCGCCAGCAGCCAGGACAGGGAGATTGGGGAGCTGTTTTTT. It specifies CASSQDREIGELFF. The chain uses TRBV4-3 and TRBJ2-2; 8 nucleotides match TRBD1. Germline V lookup: CDR1 LGHNA, CDR2 YSLEER. The CDR3 has 14 residues. After removal of 3 bases from V and 8 bases from J, the junction contained 5 bases not matched to a gene.

This clone was detected a few times. The V and J genes are TRBV7-2 and TRBJ2-3; D is ambiguous. CDR1 and CDR2 from the germline V gene are SGHTA and FQGNSA. The CDR3 contains 14 residues. V was cut by 1 base and J by 0 bases, with 5 bases left in between. The CDR3 reads CASSLVGSTDTQYF. The CDR3 DNA reads as TGTGCCAGCAGCTTAGTCGGGAGCACAGATACGCAGTATTTT.

This clone was found a few times. This chain connects TRBV13 to TRBJ2-5; 12 nucleotides line up with TRBD1. Germline values: CDR1 PRHDT, CDR2 FYEKMQ (reference sequence). CDR3 length: 13 residues. V dropped 5 bases and J dropped 7; count of bases not matched to a gene: 2. This chain's CDR3 is CASSLGQGATQYF. In DNA, the CDR3 is TGTGCCAGCAGCCTGGGACAGGGGGCGACCCAGTACTTC.

The chain couples TRBV7-9 to TRBJ1-5; D remains unclear. In germline, CDR1 is SEHNR, CDR2 FQNEAQ (reference sequence). This CDR3 has 12 amino acids. Trimming took off 3 bases at V and 6 bases at J, with 6 bases between the two ends. The CDR3 loop is CASSFTTQPQHF. The DNA for the CDR3 is TGTGCCAGCAGCTTCACTACTCAGCCCCAGCATTTT.

The chain recombines TRBV19 with TRBJ1-1, with D possibly being TRBD1 (5 bases). Trimming removed 2 bases at V and 1 base at J, with 17 bases between. This CDR3 is built from 17 residues. CDR1 and CDR2 (germline): LNHDA, SQIVND (reference sequence). The CDR3 sequence is CASSIRPVEGRNTEAFF. DNA for the CDR3: TGTGCCAGTAGTATAAGGCCCGTGGAGGGGAGGAACACTGAAGCTTTCTTT.

This clone occurred once. This CDR3 is CASSRDRGVNEKLFF. Here the CDR3 DNA reads TGTGCCAGCAGTAGGGACCGGGGGGTTAATGAAAAACTGTTTTTT. The chain couples TRBV28 to TRBJ1-4, with a weak D call TRBD1 (5 bases). The CDR3 sequence is 15 residues long. Germline lookup yields CDR1 MDHEN and CDR2 SYDVKM. Trimming removed 5 bases from V and 4 bases from J, with 14 bases in between.

CDR3 DNA sequence: TGTGCCAGCAGGGGGTGGGACAGGGAAGGCGATGAGCAGTTCTTC. Its translation: CASRGWDREGDEQFF. The J gene is TRBJ2-1, the V gene TRBV6-5, with TRBD1 matching 9 bases. The germline V gene has CDR1 MNHEY and CDR2 SVGAGI. The junction had 11 bases not matched to a gene; V was cut back by 6 bases and J by 8 bases. CDR3 length: 15 residues.

The chain has TRBV2 and TRBJ1-1; 7 bases fit TRBD1. The CDR3 extends over 17 amino acids. CDR1 is SNHLY and CDR2 is FYNNEI in the germline V gene. With 2 bases clipped from V and 0 bases from J, the junction kept 9 bases outside the gene matches. CDR3 DNA sequence: TGTGCCAGCAGTGAACTTCCCGGGACAGTCATGAACACTGAAGCTTTCTTT. This sequence encodes CASSELPGTVMNTEAFF. Full variable domain (outside the CDR3, taken from reference TRBV2 and TRBJ1-1): EPEVTQTPSHQVTQMGQEVILRCVPISNHLYFYWYRQILGQKVEFLVSFYNNEISEKSEIFDDQFSVERPDGSNFTLKIRSTKLEDSAMYFCASSELPGTVMNTEAFFGQGTRLTVV.

This chain joins TRBV7-6 and TRBJ2-5; 7 bases are a match to TRBD2. The germline CDR1 and CDR2 sequences are SGHVS and FNYEAQ. The CDR3 extends over 16 amino acids. Trimming removed 1 base from V and 4 bases from J; junction bases left unmatched: 9. In DNA, the CDR3 is TGTGCCAGCAGCTTAGTTTGGACTAGTACGCCAGAGACCCAGTACTTC. Its protein product is CASSLVWTSTPETQYF.

The chain couples TRBV7-2 to TRBJ1-5; TRBD1 is a possible D gene (5 bases). From germline, CDR1 is SGHTA and CDR2 FQGNSA. There are 17 residues in the CDR3. V was shortened by 5 bases and J by 1 base, with 18 bases between the two germline ends. The CDR3: CASSPGGPGISNQPQHF. The DNA for the CDR3 is TGTGCCAGCAGCCCCGGTGGGCCAGGGATCAGCAATCAGCCCCAGCATTTT. The complete variable domain, with remaining parts taken from reference TRBV7-2 and TRBJ1-5, reads GAGVSQSPSNKVTEKGKDVELRCDPISGHTALYWYRQSLGQGLEFLIYFQGNSAPDKSGLPSDRFSAERTGGSVSTLTIQRTQQEDSAVYLCASSPGGPGISNQPQHFGDGTRLSIL.

CDR3: CASSHGDTEAFF. The CDR3, as DNA: TGCGCCAGCAGCCACGGGGACACTGAAGCTTTCTTT. The rearrangement links TRBV4-3 to TRBJ1-1; D is unresolved. Between the trimmed V and J ends, which lost 3 bases and 3 bases, there was a span of 5 bases. In germline, CDR1 is LGHNA, CDR2 YSLEER. This CDR3 comprises 12 residues.

This clone was observed a few times. This chain links TRBV4-1 with TRBJ1-1; TRBD1 might be the D (5 bases). V was clipped by 2 bases and J by 6 bases, with 13 bases between them. Per the germline V gene, CDR1 is MGHRA and CDR2 is YSYEKL. This CDR3 has 14 residues. The CDR3 protein is CASSQTQGNSEAFF. CDR3 sequence (DNA): TGCGCCAGCAGCCAAACCCAGGGAAATTCTGAAGCTTTCTTT.